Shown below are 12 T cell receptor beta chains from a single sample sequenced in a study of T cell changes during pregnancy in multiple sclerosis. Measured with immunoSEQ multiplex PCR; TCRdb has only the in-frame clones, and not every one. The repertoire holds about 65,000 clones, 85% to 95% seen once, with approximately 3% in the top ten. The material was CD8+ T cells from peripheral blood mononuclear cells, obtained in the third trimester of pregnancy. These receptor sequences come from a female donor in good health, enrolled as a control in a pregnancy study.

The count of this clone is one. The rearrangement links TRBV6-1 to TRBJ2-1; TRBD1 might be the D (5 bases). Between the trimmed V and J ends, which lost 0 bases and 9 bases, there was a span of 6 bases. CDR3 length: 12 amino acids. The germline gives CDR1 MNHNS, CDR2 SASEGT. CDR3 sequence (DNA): TGTGCCAGCAGTGAAGCGGGGCGTGAGCAGTTCTTC. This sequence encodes CASSEAGREQFF.

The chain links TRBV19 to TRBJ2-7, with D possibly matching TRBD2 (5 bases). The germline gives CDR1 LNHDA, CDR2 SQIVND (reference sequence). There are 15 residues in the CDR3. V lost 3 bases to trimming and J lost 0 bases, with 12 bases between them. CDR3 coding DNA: TGTGCCAGTAGTATGGAATCCGGGAACTCCTACGAGCAGTACTTC. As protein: CASSMESGNSYEQYF. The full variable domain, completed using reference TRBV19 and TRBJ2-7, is DGGITQSPKYLFRKEGQNVTLSCEQNLNHDAMYWYRQDPGQGLRLIYYSQIVNDFQKGDIAEGYSVSREKKESFPLTVTSAQKNPTAFYLCASSMESGNSYEQYFGPGTRLTVT.

CDR3 in amino acids: CASSLEGGFNNEQFF. The CDR3 nucleotides read TGCGCCAGCAGCTTGGAGGGGGGGTTTAACAATGAGCAGTTCTTC. This rearrangement joins TRBV5-1 to TRBJ2-1, with D possibly TRBD2 on 7 matching bases. Germline CDR1 reads SGHRS; CDR2 reads YFSETQ. This CDR3 has 15 amino acids. Trimming took off 0 bases at V and 5 bases at J, with 12 bases between the two ends.

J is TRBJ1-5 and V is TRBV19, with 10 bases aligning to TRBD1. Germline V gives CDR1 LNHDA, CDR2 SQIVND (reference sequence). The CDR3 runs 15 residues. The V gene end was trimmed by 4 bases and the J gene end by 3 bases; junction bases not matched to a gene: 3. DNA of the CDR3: TGTGCCAGTAGTACAGGGACAGGGGCCAATCAGCCCCAGCATTTT. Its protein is CASSTGTGANQPQHF.

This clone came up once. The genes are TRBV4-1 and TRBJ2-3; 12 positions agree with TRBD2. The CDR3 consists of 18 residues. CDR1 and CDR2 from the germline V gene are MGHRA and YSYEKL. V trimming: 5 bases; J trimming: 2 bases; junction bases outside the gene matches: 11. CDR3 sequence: CASSSRLLAGGHTDTQYF. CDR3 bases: TGCGCCAGCAGCTCTAGGCTCCTAGCGGGGGGGCACACAGATACGCAGTATTTT.

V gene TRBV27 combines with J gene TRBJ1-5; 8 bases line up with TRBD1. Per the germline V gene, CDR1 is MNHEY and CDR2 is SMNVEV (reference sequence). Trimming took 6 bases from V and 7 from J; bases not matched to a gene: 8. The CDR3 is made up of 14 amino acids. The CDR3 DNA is TGTGCCAGCAGGTCGCTGACAGGGGTCCAGCCCCAGCATTTT. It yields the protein CASRSLTGVQPQHF.

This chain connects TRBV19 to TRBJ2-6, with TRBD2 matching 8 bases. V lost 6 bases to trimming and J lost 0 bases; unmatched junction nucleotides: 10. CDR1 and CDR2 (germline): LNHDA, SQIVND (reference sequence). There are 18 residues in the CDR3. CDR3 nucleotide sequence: TGTGCCAGTAGGAGGGCCGGGGGGGGCGTCTCTGGGGCCAACGTCCTGACTTTC. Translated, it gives CASRRAGGGVSGANVLTF.

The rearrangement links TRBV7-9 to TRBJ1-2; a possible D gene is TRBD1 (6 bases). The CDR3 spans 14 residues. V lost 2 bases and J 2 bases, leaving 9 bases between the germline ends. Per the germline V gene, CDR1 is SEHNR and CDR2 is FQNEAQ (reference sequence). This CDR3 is CASSLPGANYGYTF. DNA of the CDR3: TGTGCCAGCAGCTTACCAGGGGCCAACTATGGCTACACCTTC.

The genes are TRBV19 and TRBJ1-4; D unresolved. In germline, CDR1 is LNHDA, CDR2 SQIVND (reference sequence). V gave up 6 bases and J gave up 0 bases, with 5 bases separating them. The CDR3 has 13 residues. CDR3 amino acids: CASSPTTNEKLFF. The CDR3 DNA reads TGTGCCAGTAGCCCAACAACTAATGAAAAACTGTTTTTT.

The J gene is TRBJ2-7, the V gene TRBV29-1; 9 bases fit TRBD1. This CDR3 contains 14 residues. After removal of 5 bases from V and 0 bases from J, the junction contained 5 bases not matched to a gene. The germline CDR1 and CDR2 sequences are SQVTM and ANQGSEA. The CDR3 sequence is CSVRGTGSSYEQYF. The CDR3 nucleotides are TGCAGCGTTCGCGGGACAGGGAGCTCCTACGAGCAGTACTTC.

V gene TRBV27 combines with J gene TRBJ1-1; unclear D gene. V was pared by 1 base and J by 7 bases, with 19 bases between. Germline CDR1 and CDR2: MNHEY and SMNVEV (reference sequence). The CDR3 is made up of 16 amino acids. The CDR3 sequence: CASSLFPPWGGYEAFF. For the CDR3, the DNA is TGTGCCAGCAGTTTATTTCCCCCGTGGGGAGGCTATGAAGCTTTCTTT.

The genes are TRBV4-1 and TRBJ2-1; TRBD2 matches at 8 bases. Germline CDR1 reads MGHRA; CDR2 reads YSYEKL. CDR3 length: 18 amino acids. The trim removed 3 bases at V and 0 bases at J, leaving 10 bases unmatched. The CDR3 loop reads CASSQYSVSGSSYNEQFF. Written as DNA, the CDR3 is TGCGCCAGCAGCCAGTATTCCGTCAGCGGGAGCTCCTACAATGAGCAGTTCTTC.